Each of the 23 T cell receptor beta chains below was sequenced from the same sample in a study of radiation and T cells in renal cell carcinoma. Time point here: baseline pretreatment blood. Described treatment: 15 Gy SBRT to primary tumor, nephrectomy 4 weeks later. Data came from immunoSEQ multiplex PCR; TCRdb stores just in-frame clones and leaves some out. Here the sample spans tens of thousands of clones, over 70% being singletons. The sequencing used blood, collected from a patient whose treatment included radiotherapy and nephrectomy. These receptors were collected from a man aged 55 to 70 with renal cell carcinoma.

The genes are TRBV15 and TRBJ2-5, with a weak D call TRBD2 (6 bases). With 1 base removed from V and 0 bases from J, the gap between germline ends came to 6 bases. This CDR3 is 14 amino acids long. CDR1 is LNHNV, CDR2 YYDKDF, per germline (reference sequence). Here the CDR3 reads CATSRGGDQETQYF. The DNA for the CDR3 is TGTGCCACCAGCAGAGGGGGGGACCAAGAGACCCAGTACTTC.

The CDR3 reads CASSRDRSNTGELFF. In DNA, the CDR3 is TGCGCCAGCAGCCGGGACAGGTCGAACACCGGGGAGCTGTTTTTT. The rearrangement joins TRBV5-1 to TRBJ2-2; 8 nucleotides line up with TRBD1. The CDR3 extends over 15 amino acids. V shed 4 bases, J shed 0 bases, and the junction held 2 bases outside the gene matches. Germline V gene data show CDR1 as SGHRS and CDR2 as YFSETQ.

DNA for the CDR3: TGTGCCAGCAGCGTAGACACAGATACGCAGTATTTT. This codes for CASSVDTDTQYF. The rearrangement links TRBV9 to TRBJ2-3; D unresolved. Germline-derived CDR1 and CDR2 are SGDLS and YYNGEE. Between the trimmed V and J ends, which lost 0 bases and 2 bases, there was a span of 1 base. This CDR3 has 12 residues. The complete variable domain, with remaining parts taken from reference TRBV9 and TRBJ2-3, reads DSGVTQTPKHLITATGQRVTLRCSPRSGDLSVYWYQQSLDQGLQFLIQYYNGEERAKGNILERFSAQQFPDLHSELNLSSLELGDSALYFCASSVDTDTQYFGPGTRLTVL.

The chain carries TRBV7-9 and TRBJ2-5; D may match TRBD1 or TRBD2 (5 bases each). This CDR3 region has 11 residues. Germline CDR1 and CDR2: SEHNR and FQNEAQ (reference sequence). V lost 5 bases, J lost 5 bases, and 6 bases lay in between. For the CDR3, the DNA is TGTGCCAGCAGCGAGGGGGAGACCCAGTACTTC. Translation gives CASSEGETQYF.

This clone occurred once. The chain uses TRBV18 and TRBJ2-3; perhaps D is TRBD1 or TRBD2 (5 bases each). From germline, CDR1 is KGHSH and CDR2 LQKENI. V was trimmed by 4 bases and J by 2 bases, leaving 10 bases between them. This CDR3 spans 14 amino acids. CDR3 loop: CASSLGRATDTQYF. CDR3 bases: TGTGCCAGCTCACTGGGACGGGCCACAGATACGCAGTATTTT.

V usage is TRBV11-3 and J usage is TRBJ2-5, with D possibly being TRBD1 (5 bases). Trimming stripped 5 bases from V and 5 bases from J, with 18 bases between. The CDR3 covers 15 residues. Germline CDR1 is SGHNT and CDR2 is YENEEA. As DNA, the CDR3 is TGTGCCAGCAGCCAAGGGGTAGGCGAGACGGAGACCCAGTACTTC. This encodes CASSQGVGETETQYF. The variable domain in full, with the rest retrieved from reference TRBV11-3 and TRBJ2-5, is EAGVVQSPRYKIIEKKQPVAFWCNPISGHNTLYWYLQNLGQGPELLIRYENEEAVDDSQLPKDRFSAERLKGVDSTLKIQPAELGDSAVYLCASSQGVGETETQYFGPGTRLLVL.

V and J are TRBV30 and TRBJ2-3, with 9 bases identical to TRBD2. The J segment lost 2 bases and the V segment lost 7 bases, leaving 10 bases of the junction unmatched. The germline CDR1 and CDR2 sequences are GTSNPN and SVGIG (reference sequence). The CDR3 consists of 15 residues. The CDR3: CASTSTSGNTDTQYF. The CDR3 bases are TGTGCCTCTACGTCGACTAGCGGAAACACAGATACGCAGTATTTT.

This chain links TRBV5-4 with TRBJ2-1, with TRBD1 matching over 7 bases. Unmatched junction bases numbered 1, after V lost 3 bases and J lost 4 bases. This CDR3 has 13 residues. Germline loops: CDR1 SGHNT, CDR2 YYREEE (reference sequence). DNA for the CDR3: TGTGCCAGCAGCTCACAGGGGTACAATGAGCAGTTCTTC. It encodes CASSSQGYNEQFF. Combining the CDR3 with reference TRBV5-4 and TRBJ2-1 gives the whole variable domain ETGVTQSPTHLIKTRGQQVTLRCSSQSGHNTVSWYQQALGQGPQFIFQYYREEENGRGNFPPRFSGLQFPNYSSELNVNALELDDSALYLCASSSQGYNEQFFGPGTRLTVL.

The V gene is TRBV7-8, the J gene TRBJ2-2; a possible D gene is TRBD2 (5 bases). Trimming stripped 1 base from V and 3 bases from J, with 9 bases between. The CDR3 runs to 15 residues. Germline-derived CDR1 and CDR2 are SGHVS and FQNEAQ. CDR3 sequence reads: CASSLEGGYTGELFF. In nucleotides, the CDR3 is TGTGCCAGCAGCTTAGAGGGCGGGTACACCGGGGAGCTGTTTTTT.

The V gene is TRBV30, the J gene TRBJ1-2; no clear D gene. The V gene lost 8 bases and the J gene lost 8 bases, with 9 bases spanning the gap. Germline V gene lookup returns CDR1 GTSNPN and CDR2 SVGIG (reference sequence). CDR3 length: 9 residues. CDR3 DNA: TGTGCCCTCACGGGGGGCTACACCTTC. This sequence encodes CALTGGYTF.

This clone was found once. The V call is TRBV12-5, the J call TRBJ2-1, with TRBD2 identical over 10 bases. In germline, CDR1 is LGHNT, CDR2 FRNRAP. V lost 7 bases and J lost 7; bases outside the gene matches: 19. The CDR3 sequence is 18 residues long. CDR3 region: CASVPGIAGGRITNEQFF. Written as DNA, the CDR3 is TGTGCTAGTGTACCGGGGATAGCGGGAGGCAGAATTACGAATGAGCAGTTCTTC.

The chain links TRBV7-6 to TRBJ2-2, with 8 bases aligning to TRBD2. This CDR3 has 18 residues. V dropped 5 bases and J dropped 3; count of bases not matched to a gene: 14. CDR1 is SGHVS and CDR2 is FNYEAQ in the germline V gene. The CDR3 spells CASSARGSGKRDTGELFF. DNA for the CDR3: TGTGCCAGCAGCGCTCGAGGTAGCGGGAAAAGGGACACCGGGGAGCTGTTTTTT.

V usage is TRBV27 and J usage is TRBJ2-1, with TRBD2 identical over 8 bases. CDR1 MNHEY and CDR2 SMNVEV come from the germline V gene (reference sequence). The CDR3 contains 19 residues. J gave up 9 bases and V 5 bases, and 24 bases lay outside the gene matches. CDR3 DNA: TGTGCCAGCAGTGCCAGCGGGAGTTCTCAGTACCGCCTCGTTGGTGAGCAGTTCTTC. Translated: CASSASGSSQYRLVGEQFF.

V is TRBV10-3 and J is TRBJ1-3; D is possibly TRBD1 (5 bases). Per the germline V gene, CDR1 is ENHRY and CDR2 is SYGVKD. The CDR3 has 14 amino acids. The V end was cut by 0 bases, the J end by 3 bases, with 6 bases between. The CDR3: CAISESRGGNTIYF. CDR3 nucleotides: TGTGCCATCAGTGAGTCTAGGGGTGGAAACACCATATATTTT.

V usage is TRBV27 and J usage is TRBJ2-2; a weak D match, TRBD2 (5 bases). The ends were cut back, 5 bases at V and 6 bases at J, with 10 bases in the middle. CDR3 length: 13 amino acids. The germline gives CDR1 MNHEY, CDR2 SMNVEV (reference sequence). The CDR3 here is CASSPRGAGELFF. CDR3 in DNA: TGTGCCAGCAGTCCCCGGGGTGCCGGGGAGCTGTTTTTT.

The chain recombines TRBV23-1 with TRBJ1-2; no clear D gene. TRBV23-1 has ORF status, its function being uncertain. CDR3 length equals 17 residues. Trimming removed 3 bases at V and 3 bases at J, with 20 bases between. This CDR3 is CASSHSRAPLADYGYTF. In nucleotides, the CDR3 is TGCGCCAGCAGTCACTCTCGGGCCCCCCTCGCCGACTATGGCTACACCTTC.

The rearrangement links TRBV4-3 to TRBJ2-3; D remains ambiguous. V dropped 1 base and J dropped 4 bases, with 12 bases sitting between them. The CDR3 length is 15 residues. CDR1 is LGHNA, CDR2 YSLEER, per germline. The CDR3: CASSQVPASPDTQYF. DNA for the CDR3: TGCGCCAGCAGCCAAGTCCCGGCCAGCCCAGATACGCAGTATTTT.

The J gene is TRBJ2-1, the V gene TRBV18; 13 nucleotides agree with TRBD2. The CDR3 is 16 amino acids. Losses at the gene ends were 3 bases for V and 7 bases for J; bases not matched to a gene: 6. Germline assignment: CDR1 KGHSH and CDR2 LQKENI. The CDR3 sequence is CASSPSGLAGWNEQFF. The CDR3, as DNA: TGTGCCAGCTCACCCTCGGGACTAGCGGGATGGAATGAGCAGTTCTTC. Together with reference TRBV18 and TRBJ2-1, the CDR3 gives the full variable domain: NAGVMQNPRHLVRRRGQEARLRCSPMKGHSHVYWYRQLPEEGLKFMVYLQKENIIDESGMPKERFSAEFPKEGPSILRIQQVVRGDSAAYFCASSPSGLAGWNEQFFGPGTRLTVL.

The gene calls are TRBV30 and TRBJ2-7, with D unclear. Per the germline V gene, CDR1 is GTSNPN and CDR2 is SVGIG (reference sequence). V lost 5 bases and J 5 bases, leaving 16 bases between the germline ends. The CDR3 loop spans 13 amino acids. CDR3 loop: CAWSLDGWNEQYV. CDR3 nucleotide sequence: TGTGCCTGGTCACTGGACGGGTGGAACGAGCAGTACGTC.

In DNA, the CDR3 is TGTGCCAGCTCCGACATGTTTTTAGAGACCCAGTACTTC. It encodes CASSDMFLETQYF. The genes are TRBV5-4 and TRBJ2-5, with D unresolved. V was cut by 7 bases and J by 4 bases, with 14 bases left in between. The CDR3 length is 13 residues. The germline V gene has CDR1 SGHNT and CDR2 YYREEE (reference sequence). Full variable domain (rest looked up from reference TRBV5-4 and TRBJ2-5): ETGVTQSPTHLIKTRGQQVTLRCSSQSGHNTVSWYQQALGQGPQFIFQYYREEENGRGNFPPRFSGLQFPNYSSELNVNALELDDSALYLCASSDMFLETQYFGPGTRLLVL.

The chain combines TRBV7-2 with TRBJ2-3, with D tentatively TRBD2 (5 bases). The CDR3 covers 16 residues. The V gene lost 5 bases and the J gene lost 5 bases, with 20 bases spanning the gap. CDR1 is SGHTA and CDR2 is FQGNSA in the germline V gene. CDR3 DNA: TGTGCCAGCAGCATTCCGGGCTCTCAAAGCGGAGATACGCAGTATTTT. This codes for CASSIPGSQSGDTQYF.

The chain is built from TRBV30 and TRBJ2-7, with D tentatively TRBD1 (5 bases). The germline V and J ends were trimmed by 2 bases and 2 bases, with 13 bases remaining between them. Germline V gene data show CDR1 as GTSNPN and CDR2 as SVGIG (reference sequence). The CDR3 totals 14 residues. This CDR3 reads CAWSPTDSTYEQYF. The CDR3 nucleotides read TGTGCCTGGAGTCCCACAGACAGTACCTACGAGCAGTACTTC.

This chain joins TRBV18 and TRBJ2-2; 12 bases align to TRBD2. This CDR3 comprises 17 residues. After removal of 6 bases from V and 7 bases from J, the junction contained 12 bases not matched to a gene. CDR1 and CDR2 (germline): KGHSH, LQKENI. This CDR3 is CASSQGLAGTPNGELFF. CDR3 nucleotides: TGTGCCAGCTCGCAGGGACTAGCGGGTACCCCAAACGGGGAGCTGTTTTTT.